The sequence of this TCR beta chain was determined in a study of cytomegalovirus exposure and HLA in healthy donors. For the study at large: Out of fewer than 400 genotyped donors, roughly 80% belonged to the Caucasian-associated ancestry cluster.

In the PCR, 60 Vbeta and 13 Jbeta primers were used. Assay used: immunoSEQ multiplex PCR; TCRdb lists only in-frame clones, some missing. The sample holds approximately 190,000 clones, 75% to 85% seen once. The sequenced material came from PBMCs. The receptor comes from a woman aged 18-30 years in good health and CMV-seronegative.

CDR3 bases: TGTGCCAGCAGTTTCACTAGCGGAAAACTCCGCAATGAGCAGTTCTTC. Its protein product is CASSFTSGKLRNEQFF. The rearrangement links TRBV28 to TRBJ2-1; 8 bases line up with TRBD2. The germline V gene has CDR1 MDHEN and CDR2 SYDVKM. The CDR3 sequence is 16 residues long. The V gene end was trimmed by 3 bases and the J gene end by 6 bases; junction bases not matched to a gene: 10.